This T cell receptor beta chain came from a study of shared clonotypes between healthy human individuals. About the study: Plates per donor: three CD4 naive, three CD4 memory, two CD8 naive, one CD8 memory.

Method: immunoSEQ multiplex PCR; TCRdb's copy keeps in-frame clones and lacks some. This table has more than 1 million clones, about four fifths appearing once. Germline V gene sequence: CDR1 MGHRA, CDR2 YSYEKL. Trimming took 0 bases from V and 5 from J, leaving 7 bases between them. This CDR3 comprises 14 residues. The TCR comes from a man aged 18-30 years in good health. Some clones in this sample may be carry-over from other donors' samples. Source material: memory CD4+ T cells from PBMCs. The sample's subset: CD45RA-negative fraction. The rearrangement joins TRBV4-1 to TRBJ1-4; D is possibly TRBD1 (6 bases). The DNA of the CDR3 is TGCGCCAGCAGCCAAGAGGGACACAATGAAAAACTGTTTTTT. Translating it yields CASSQEGHNEKLFF.